Presented here are 21 T cell receptor beta chains from one specimen sequenced in a study of blood T cell repertoires in COVID-19. TCRdb's copy holds only in-frame clones and misses some; the assay was immunoSEQ multiplex PCR. The sample has about 200,000 clones, 75% to 90% seen once; the top ten hold about 4.5%. Specimen: PBMCs or T cells enriched from blood (not recorded which). Receptors originate from a woman younger than 45 who had been exposed to COVID-19.

The sample holds one count of this clone. The J gene is TRBJ1-1, the V gene TRBV30; 7 nucleotides align to TRBD1. The CDR3 is 15 amino acids. Germline CDR1 GTSNPN, CDR2 SVGIG (reference sequence). Trimming removed 4 bases from V and 1 base from J; junction bases left unmatched: 9. Here the CDR3 reads CAWIPNRGTNTEAFF. CDR3 bases: TGTGCCTGGATTCCGAACAGGGGAACGAACACTGAAGCTTTCTTT.

The CDR3 bases are TGTGCCAGCAGCTCCCCCCCGGGGATCGACCACGAGCAGTACTTC. This gives the protein CASSSPPGIDHEQYF. The rearrangement links TRBV13 to TRBJ2-7; D is perhaps TRBD2 (5 bases). Deletions cut 4 bases from V and 5 bases from J, with 18 bases between. Germline lookup yields CDR1 PRHDT and CDR2 FYEKMQ (reference sequence). The CDR3 loop spans 15 amino acids. Looking up the rest from reference TRBV13 and TRBJ2-7 gives the full variable domain: AAGVIQSPRHLIKEKRETATLKCYPIPRHDTVYWYQQGPGQDPQFLISFYEKMQSDKGSIPDRFSAQQFSDYHSELNMSSLELGDSALYFCASSSPPGIDHEQYFGPGTRLTVT.

About this clone itself: This may stem from a read error, because a much larger clone lies one nucleotide away. The genes are TRBV3-1 (or the pseudogene TRBV3-2) and TRBJ1-2, with D possibly TRBD1 on 6 matching bases. Germline V gene lookup returns CDR1 LGHDT and CDR2 YNNKEL (reference sequence). The V gene lost 5 bases and the J gene lost 2 bases, with 9 bases spanning the gap. CDR3 size: 13 residues. CDR3: CASSSGQNYGYTF. CDR3 in DNA: TGTGCCAGCAGCTCCGGACAGAACTATGGCTACACCTTC.

The rearrangement links TRBV2 to TRBJ1-2; D is ambiguous. CDR3 length equals 12 residues. From germline, CDR1 is SNHLY and CDR2 FYNNEI. With 6 bases removed from V and 6 bases from J, the gap between germline ends came to 11 bases. CDR3 residues: CASRVTADGYTF. Written as DNA, the CDR3 is TGTGCCAGCAGGGTCACAGCGGATGGCTACACCTTC.

This chain links TRBV5-1 with TRBJ1-4; 10 nucleotides agree with TRBD1. J gave up 14 bases and V 0 bases, and 7 bases lay outside the gene matches. The CDR3 totals 14 residues. The germline CDR1 and CDR2 sequences are SGHRS and YFSETQ. The CDR3 DNA reads TGCGCCAGCAGCTTGGGGACAGGGGGAGATTATCTGTTTTTT. It encodes CASSLGTGGDYLFF. The variable domain in full, with the rest retrieved from reference TRBV5-1 and TRBJ1-4, is KAGVTQTPRYLIKTRGQQVTLSCSPISGHRSVSWYQQTPGQGLQFLFEYFSETQRNKGNFPGRFSGRQFSNSRSEMNVSTLELGDSALYLCASSLGTGGDYLFFGSGTQLSVL.

The chain is built from TRBV6-6 and TRBJ1-5; 7 bases are a match to TRBD1. Germline values: CDR1 MNHNY, CDR2 SVGAGI (reference sequence). V trimming: 0 bases; J trimming: 4 bases; junction bases outside the gene matches: 3. The CDR3 contains 15 residues. CDR3 coding DNA: TGTGCCAGCAGTTACTCCCGGGACAGTAATCAGCCCCAGCATTTT. This gives the protein CASSYSRDSNQPQHF.

V gene TRBV24-1 combines with J gene TRBJ1-3; D is undetermined. Per germline, CDR1 KGHDR and CDR2 SFDVKD. The CDR3 consists of 15 residues. Trimming cost V 9 bases and J 0 bases, with 14 bases left between them. This chain's CDR3 is CATPKWARSGNTIYF. The DNA for the CDR3 is TGTGCCACCCCGAAGTGGGCCCGCTCTGGAAACACCATATATTTT.

This rearrangement joins TRBV6-5 to TRBJ1-5; TRBD1 is a possible D gene (6 bases). V lost 8 bases and J 7 bases, leaving 21 bases between the germline ends. This CDR3 is 15 amino acids long. The germline V gene has CDR1 MNHEY and CDR2 SVGAGI. Written as DNA, the CDR3 is TGTGCCAGCGGCTCGTCAGGGGACCGCCAGCAGCCCCAGCATTTT. The encoded protein is CASGSSGDRQQPQHF.

The chain has TRBV24-1 and TRBJ2-5; 14 bases align to TRBD2. The CDR3 is made up of 18 amino acids. Germline V gives CDR1 KGHDR, CDR2 SFDVKD. V dropped 3 bases and J dropped 1; count of bases not matched to a gene: 6. The CDR3 here is CATSDAGLAGVGQETQYF. The CDR3 nucleotides are TGTGCCACCAGTGATGCGGGACTAGCGGGGGTCGGCCAAGAGACCCAGTACTTC.

The gene calls are TRBV4-1 and TRBJ2-7, with TRBD1 as a possible D gene (6 bases). This CDR3 contains 17 residues. Trimming took 0 bases from V and 1 from J, leaving 16 bases between them. Per the germline V gene, CDR1 is MGHRA and CDR2 is YSYEKL. The CDR3 here is CASSQEGGGWQSYEQYF. The CDR3 bases are TGCGCCAGCAGCCAAGAAGGGGGTGGGTGGCAGTCCTACGAGCAGTACTTC.

This chain uses TRBV7-2 with TRBJ2-1; 9 bases agree with TRBD2. The CDR3 is 15 residues long. Losses at the gene ends were 5 bases for V and 8 bases for J; bases not matched to a gene: 10. Looked up from germline, CDR1 is SGHTA and CDR2 is FQGNSA. This chain's CDR3 is CASSPSGGPVYEQFF. CDR3 in DNA: TGTGCCAGCAGCCCCAGCGGGGGGCCGGTATATGAGCAGTTCTTC.

The chain combines TRBV6-5 with TRBJ1-2; D call uncertain. V dropped 4 bases and J dropped 4 bases, with 13 bases sitting between them. Germline assignment: CDR1 MNHEY and CDR2 SVGAGI. The CDR3 runs to 14 residues. The CDR3 loop reads CASSSSGIGYGYTF. The CDR3 bases are TGTGCCAGCAGTTCATCGGGGATCGGCTATGGCTACACCTTC.

This clone was seen just once. The V gene is TRBV18, the J gene TRBJ1-3; D ambiguous. The germline CDR1 and CDR2 sequences are KGHSH and LQKENI. The V and J ends lost 3 bases and 0 bases respectively, with 12 bases between them. The length of the CDR3 is 16 residues. The CDR3: CASSPRYRDSGNTIYF. CDR3 bases: TGTGCCAGCTCACCCAGATACCGGGACTCTGGAAACACCATATATTTT.

The J gene is TRBJ2-3, the V gene TRBV30; weak D call: TRBD2 (6 bases). CDR1 and CDR2 (germline): GTSNPN, SVGIG (reference sequence). The CDR3 has 18 amino acids. V lost 5 bases, J lost 0 bases, and 24 bases lay in between. Here the CDR3 DNA reads TGTGCCTGGGCCGGGACTGGAAGTACTTTTTCTAGCACAGATACGCAGTATTTT. It codes for CAWAGTGSTFSSTDTQYF. The whole variable domain, filled in from reference TRBV30 and TRBJ2-3, reads SQTIHQWPATLVQPVGSPLSLECTVEGTSNPNLYWYRQAAGRGLQLLFYSVGIGQISSEVPQNLSASRPQDRQFILSSKKLLLSDSGFYLCAWAGTGSTFSSTDTQYFGPGTRLTVL.

The V gene is TRBV7-2, the J gene TRBJ2-7, with TRBD1 as a possible D gene (6 bases). The CDR3 spans 16 residues. V was trimmed by 1 base and J by 1 base, leaving 14 bases between them. Per germline, CDR1 SGHTA and CDR2 FQGNSA. CDR3 in amino acids: CASSLDQGFGSYEQYF. The CDR3 DNA reads as TGTGCCAGCAGCTTAGACCAGGGGTTTGGGTCCTACGAGCAGTACTTC.

The chain links TRBV5-6 to TRBJ2-4; D may be TRBD2 (7 bases). With 3 bases removed from V and 7 bases from J, the gap between germline ends came to 17 bases. Germline lookup yields CDR1 SGHDT and CDR2 YYEEEE. The CDR3 has 15 residues. CDR3 in DNA: TGTGCCAGCAGCTCAAAGGCAGGGAGGGGGAACATTCAGTACTTC. Translated, it gives CASSSKAGRGNIQYF. Using reference TRBV5-6 and TRBJ2-4 for the parts outside the CDR3, the full variable domain is DAGVTQSPTHLIKTRGQQVTLRCSPKSGHDTVSWYQQALGQGPQFIFQYYEEEERQRGNFPDRFSGHQFPNYSSELNVNALLLGDSALYLCASSSKAGRGNIQYFGAGTRLSVL.

The chain combines TRBV5-1 with TRBJ1-1; the match to TRBD1 covers 8 bases. The V gene end was trimmed by 6 bases and the J gene end by 6 bases; junction bases not matched to a gene: 7. Germline CDR1 reads SGHRS; CDR2 reads YFSETQ. The CDR3 loop spans 13 amino acids. In DNA, the CDR3 is TGCGCCAGCAACAGGGGGAATAGTGCTGAAGCTTTCTTT. It yields the protein CASNRGNSAEAFF.

The chain carries TRBV7-8 and TRBJ2-3; 12 nucleotides align to TRBD2. The CDR3 runs 17 residues. V lost 4 bases and J lost 1; bases outside the gene matches: 6. Germline CDR1 SGHVS, CDR2 FQNEAQ. The CDR3 DNA sequence: TGTGCCAGCAGCTCATGGACTAGCGGGGCGGGCACAGATACGCAGTATTTT. Translated, it gives CASSSWTSGAGTDTQYF.

The genes are TRBV29-1 and TRBJ1-2, with 9 nucleotides matching TRBD1. CDR1 and CDR2 from the germline V gene are SQVTM and ANQGSEA. The CDR3 is made up of 15 amino acids. After removal of 7 bases from V and 4 bases from J, the junction contained 13 bases not matched to a gene. CDR3 residues: CSAPRTGQGSYGYTF. The CDR3 DNA follows: TGCAGCGCCCCGCGTACGGGACAGGGTAGCTATGGCTACACCTTC. Full variable domain (missing parts from reference TRBV29-1 and TRBJ1-2): SAVISQKPSRDICQRGTSLTIQCQVDSQVTMMFWYRQQPGQSLTLIATANQGSEATYESGFVIDKFPISRPNLTFSTLTVSNMSPEDSSIYLCSAPRTGQGSYGYTFGSGTRLTVV.

The V gene is TRBV7-3, the J gene TRBJ2-5; 9 bases map to TRBD2. Germline V CDR1 and CDR2: SGHTA, FQGTGA. The CDR3 has 17 residues. V lost 2 bases to trimming and J lost 2 bases; unmatched junction nucleotides: 9. For the CDR3, the DNA is TGTGCCAGCAGCTTAGGCGCGGGAGGGGGACCGCAAGAGACCCAGTACTTC. It yields the protein CASSLGAGGGPQETQYF.

This chain connects TRBV7-8 to TRBJ1-2; TRBD1 agrees at 12 bases. The length of the CDR3 is 18 residues. V lost 2 bases to trimming and J lost 3 bases; unmatched junction nucleotides: 10. Germline assignment: CDR1 SGHVS and CDR2 FQNEAQ. The CDR3 reads CASSLHRDRGRQDYGYTF. The CDR3 DNA is TGTGCCAGCAGCTTACACCGGGACAGGGGGCGCCAGGACTATGGCTACACCTTC.